The TCR beta chain under discussion was sequenced for a study of cytomegalovirus exposure and HLA in healthy donors. Clones were sequenced by immunoSEQ multiplex PCR, and TCRdb holds only the in-frame ones, with some missing. The sample has around 260,000 clones; around 91% are singletons. The donors were members of the validation cohort, which comprised about 120 subjects and was separate from the first cohort of 730 or so subjects. The V gene lost 1 base and the J gene lost 4 bases, with 11 bases spanning the gap. CDR1 MDHEN and CDR2 SYDVKM come from the germline V gene. This CDR3 comprises 15 residues.

The sequenced sample consisted of PBMCs. This sequence joins TRBV28 and TRBJ1-5, with a tentative D call TRBD1 (5 bases). This TCR derives from a woman aged 25 to 39 in good health and CMV-seronegative. The CDR3 nucleotides read TGTGCCAGCAGTTTATCGGGGCTTACGAATCAGCCCCAGCATTTT. Protein sequence: CASSLSGLTNQPQHF. The full variable domain, with the rest looked up from reference TRBV28 and TRBJ1-5, is DVKVTQSSRYLVKRTGEKVFLECVQDMDHENMFWYRQDPGLGLRLIYFSYDVKMKEKGDIPEGYSVSREKKERFSLILESASTNQTSMYLCASSLSGLTNQPQHFGDGTRLSIL.